This TCR beta chain was recorded in a study of blood T cell repertoires in COVID-19 (dated by TCRdb to 2019 to 2021). As for the study more broadly: The collaborator samples originated in the United States, Italy and Spain and spanned the acute and convalescent phases of COVID-19. The prospective study material was composed of cDNA or gDNA derived from T cells, B-cell-depleted T cells, or PBMCs. A freely available public database, intended as a resource for researchers studying the immune response to SARS-CoV-2, is where the repertoires were released. The dataset comprised deeply sampled blood TCRbeta repertoires from subjects exposed to, actively infected with, or recovered from COVID-19. A de-identified subject ID, COVID-19 status, age in years and sex were almost always included in the sample metadata. Samples came from the ongoing ImmuneRACE study (first 160 participants) plus 1,254 subjects from 6 global collaborators. Where available, HLA class I and class II types were obtained from metadata supplied by the sample provider rather than from assay-based typing.

Collaborating institutions collected whole blood in K2EDTA tubes following their own protocols. For TCRbeta analysis, collaborators shipped samples as frozen whole blood, isolated PBMCs, or DNA extracted from either of those sample types. V lost 5 bases and J lost 0 bases; the stretch between them is 11 bases long. The CDR3 holds 16 amino acids from the cysteine to the phenylalanine. The sequence is cut down to CDR3 DNA, 48 bases in frame from base 1. The germline V gene (reference sequence) supplies CDR1 MNHEY and CDR2 SMNVEV. The immunoSEQ Assay, a bias-controlled multiplex PCR, was used to amplify TCRbeta CDR3 regions from genomic DNA. Per the original workflow: Nucleated cell counts per sample were estimated from amplification of reference gene primers within the assay. Sequence reads were collapsed and filtered to measure the absolute abundance of every unique TCRbeta CDR3 rearrangement. For each sample, productive Simpson clonality was calculated by taking the square root of Simpson's diversity index across productive rearrangements. Not all clones reach the TCRdb copy of this immuneACCESS table, which keeps in-frame sequences only. Checked studies attribute under half of the gap to unresolved V genes and leave the rest unexplained. V and J calls and clone size are given by that table; D and trimming were obtained from the DNA. This sample is represented by around 80,000 clones; 70% to 85% of them were singletons. Around 6% of the sample comes from the top ten.

Study-level results and caveats: The quantity of clinical and demographic metadata differed by source and by participant and was supplied without curation.

A remark on this clone: The target of this receptor is not known. There are no base qualities to consult, and no much larger clone falls within one base.

This clonotype was obtained from a man aged 50 to 60 with active or convalescent COVID-19. Recombination connected TRBV27 to TRBJ1-6; the D segment cannot be called with confidence. Sequenced: peripheral blood. The nucleotide sequence reads TGTGCCAGCAGTCCCCGGTCCGTCTCCTATAATTCACCCCTCCACTTT. It specifies CASSPRSVSYNSPLHF.